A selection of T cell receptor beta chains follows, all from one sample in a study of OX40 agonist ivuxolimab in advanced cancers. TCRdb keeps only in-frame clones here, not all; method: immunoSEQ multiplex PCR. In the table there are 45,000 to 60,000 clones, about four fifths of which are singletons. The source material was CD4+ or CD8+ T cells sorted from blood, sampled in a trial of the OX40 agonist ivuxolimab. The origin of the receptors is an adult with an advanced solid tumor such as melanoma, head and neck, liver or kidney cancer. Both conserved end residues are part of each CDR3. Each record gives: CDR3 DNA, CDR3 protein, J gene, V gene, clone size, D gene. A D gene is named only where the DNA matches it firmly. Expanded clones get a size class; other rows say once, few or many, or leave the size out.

DNA: TGTGGCGCGGCTAGCGGGGACAATGAGCAGTTCTTC; CDR3: CGAASGDNEQFF; J: TRBJ2-1; V: TRBV5-4; size: NA; D: TRBD2
DNA: TGCGCCAGCAGACTAGCGGGGGCGAACACCGGGGAGCTGTTTTTT; CDR3: CASRLAGANTGELFF; J: TRBJ2-2; V: TRBV4-3; size: NA; D: TRBD2
DNA: TGTGCCAGCAGTGACACAGTAAAAGGCTACACCTTC; CDR3: CASSDTVKGYTF; J: TRBJ1-2; V: TRBV6-1; size: once; D: NA
DNA: TGTGCCAGCAGCTCGGACAGGAAGGCCCAGTACTTC; CDR3: CASSSDRKAQYF; J: TRBJ2-5; V: TRBV5-4; size: few; D: TRBD1
DNA: TGCGCCAGCAGCCTGGGACGGGATGGTCACAATGAGCAGTTCTTC; CDR3: CASSLGRDGHNEQFF; J: TRBJ2-1; V: TRBV5-1; size: NA; D: NA
DNA: TGTGCCAGCAGGGTGGAGGGGTTTAACACTGAAGCTTTCTTT; CDR3: CASRVEGFNTEAFF; J: TRBJ1-1; V: TRBV2; size: NA; D: NA
DNA: TGTGCCAGCAGTTACGTGAGGACAGGGGGCGGCTATGGCTACACCTTC; CDR3: CASSYVRTGGGYGYTF; J: TRBJ1-2; V: TRBV6-5; size: NA; D: TRBD1
DNA: TGCGCCAGCAGCCAAGAGTGGACAGGGTCCTACGAGCAGTACTTC; CDR3: CASSQEWTGSYEQYF; J: TRBJ2-7; V: TRBV4-3; size: NA; D: TRBD1
DNA: TGTGCCAGCACCAGAGGGACAGCCCAAGAGACCCAGTACTTC; CDR3: CASTRGTAQETQYF; J: TRBJ2-5; V: TRBV9; size: NA; D: TRBD1
DNA: TGTGCCAGCTCTTCGGACTCCCAAGAGACCCAGTACTTC; CDR3: CASSSDSQETQYF; J: TRBJ2-5; V: TRBV18; size: once; D: NA
DNA: TGTGCCAGCAGCTCTCTAGCGGGAGACTACGAGCAGTACTTC; CDR3: CASSSLAGDYEQYF; J: TRBJ2-7; V: TRBV14; size: once; D: TRBD2